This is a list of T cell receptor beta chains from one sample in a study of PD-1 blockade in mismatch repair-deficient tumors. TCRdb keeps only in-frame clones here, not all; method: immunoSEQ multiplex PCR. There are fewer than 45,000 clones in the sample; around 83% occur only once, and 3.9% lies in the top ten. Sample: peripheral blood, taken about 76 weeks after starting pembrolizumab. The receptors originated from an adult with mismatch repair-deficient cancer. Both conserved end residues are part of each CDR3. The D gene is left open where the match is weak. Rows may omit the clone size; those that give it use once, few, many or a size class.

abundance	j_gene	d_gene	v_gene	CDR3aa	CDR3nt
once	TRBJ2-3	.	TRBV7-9	CASSVGASTDTQYF	TGTGCCAGCAGCGTCGGAGCTAGCACAGATACGCAGTATTTT
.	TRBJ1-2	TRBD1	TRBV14	CASSRTGVVYGYTF	TGTGCCAGCAGCCGGACAGGGGTGGTCTATGGCTACACCTTC
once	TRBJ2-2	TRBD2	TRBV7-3	CASSLELAGGPTGELFF	TGTGCCAGCAGCTTAGAACTAGCGGGAGGGCCGACCGGGGAGCTGTTTTTT
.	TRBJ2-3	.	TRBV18	CASSLLQENTDTQYF	TGTGCCAGCTCACTATTGCAGGAGAACACAGATACGCAGTATTTT
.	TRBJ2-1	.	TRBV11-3	CASSFGLTYNEQFF	TGTGCCAGCAGCTTCGGACTAACCTACAATGAGCAGTTCTTC
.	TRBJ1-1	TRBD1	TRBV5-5	CASSNGQGTEAFF	TGTGCCAGCAGCAACGGACAGGGAACTGAAGCTTTCTTT
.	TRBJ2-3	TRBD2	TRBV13	CASSLWGGSGADTQYF	TGTGCCAGCAGCTTATGGGGCGGGAGTGGAGCAGATACGCAGTATTTT
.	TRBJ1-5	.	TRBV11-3	CASSLGGEHQPQHF	TGTGCCAGCAGCTTAGGAGGCGAACATCAGCCCCAGCATTTT
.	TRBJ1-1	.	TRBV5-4	CASSAVLDAVEAFF	TGTGCCAGCAGCGCGGTACTAGACGCCGTTGAAGCTTTCTTT
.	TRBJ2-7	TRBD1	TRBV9	CASSVAGRGWEQYF	TGTGCCAGCAGCGTAGCCGGCAGGGGGTGGGAGCAGTACTTC
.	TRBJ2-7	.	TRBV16	CASSQKPAGAASYEQYF	TGTGCCAGCAGCCAAAAACCGGCGGGTGCAGCCTCCTACGAGCAGTACTTC
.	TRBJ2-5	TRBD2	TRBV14	CASSPWTSGTRQETQYF	TGTGCCAGCAGCCCTTGGACTAGCGGGACCCGACAAGAGACCCAGTACTTC
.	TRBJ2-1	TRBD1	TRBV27	CASSFGGQGRDNEQFF	TGTGCCAGCAGTTTCGGAGGACAGGGGCGGGACAATGAGCAGTTCTTC
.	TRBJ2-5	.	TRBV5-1	CASSPAGEETQYF	TGCGCCAGCAGCCCGGCAGGGGAAGAGACCCAGTACTTC
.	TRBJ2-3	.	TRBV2	CASSSEITDTQYF	TGTGCCAGCAGTTCCGAGATCACAGATACGCAGTATTTT
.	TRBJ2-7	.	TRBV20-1	CSARNPYEQYF	TGCAGTGCCCGGAACCCGTACGAGCAGTACTTC
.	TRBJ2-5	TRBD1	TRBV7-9	CASSLGTGGNLETQYF	TGTGCCAGCAGCTTAGGGACAGGGGGCAATTTGGAGACCCAGTACTTC
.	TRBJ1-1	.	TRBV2	CASSAPARTNTEAFF	TGTGCCAGCAGCGCCCCGGCACGGACGAACACTGAAGCTTTCTTT
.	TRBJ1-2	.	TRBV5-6	CASSLGALPLGYTF	TGTGCCAGCAGCTTGGGGGCCCTCCCTCTTGGCTACACCTTC
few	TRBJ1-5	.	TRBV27	CSSGAGGQPQHF	TGCTCCTCGGGGGCCGGCGGCCAGCCCCAGCATTTT
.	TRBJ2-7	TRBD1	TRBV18	CASSLTGGTYEQYF	TGTGCCAGCTCACTGACAGGGGGCACCTACGAGCAGTACTTC
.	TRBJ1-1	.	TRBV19	CASSIGYGRSTEAFF	TGTGCCAGTAGTATTGGTTACGGACGGAGCACTGAAGCTTTCTTT
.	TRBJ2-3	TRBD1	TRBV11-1	CASSRPRQGQAQYF	TGTGCCAGCAGCCGACCTCGACAGGGGCAAGCGCAGTATTTT
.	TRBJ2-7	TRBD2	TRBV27	CASSLVAGGYEQYF	TGTGCCAGCAGTTTAGTAGCGGGAGGCTACGAGCAGTACTTC
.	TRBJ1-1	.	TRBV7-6	CASSLAGGAGPLEAFF	TGTGCCAGCAGCTTAGCAGGGGGGGCCGGGCCCCTTGAAGCTTTCTTT
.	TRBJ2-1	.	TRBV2	CASSPNEQFF	TGTGCCAGCAGTCCCAATGAGCAGTTCTTC
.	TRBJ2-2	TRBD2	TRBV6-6	CASRASGRNTGELFF	TGTGCCAGCCGCGCAAGCGGGAGGAACACCGGGGAGCTGTTTTTT
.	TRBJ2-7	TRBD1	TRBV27	CASSLSRDRGSYEQYF	TGTGCCAGCAGTTTATCGCGGGACAGGGGATCCTACGAGCAGTACTTC
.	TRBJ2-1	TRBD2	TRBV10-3	CATGLAGGHLTYNEQFF	TGTGCCACCGGACTAGCGGGAGGGCATTTAACCTACAATGAGCAGTTCTTC